This TCR beta chain was sequenced in a study of Tregs in tolerant kidney transplant recipients. About the research overall: FACS sorting followed a roughly six-day coculture of CFSE-labeled recipient PBMCs with irradiated graft donor PBMCs.

V was cut by 4 bases and J by 7 bases, with 23 bases left in between. Germline V gene lookup returns CDR1 SEHNR and CDR2 FQNEAQ (reference sequence). The CDR3 contains 16 residues. As to this clone: What it binds is unknown.

Whole-study findings and limits: Biological reproducibility was not directly addressed, but technical replication error appeared minimal. Validation in larger populations is needed because few patients were studied. The most relevant donor-specific Treg TCRbeta repertoire apparently came from expansion with activated donor B cells.

Sequencing used immunoSEQ multiplex PCR; TCRdb keeps in-frame clones, though not all of them. The data show about 1,800 clones, about 64% seen once. What was sequenced was CD8+ T cells from blood cultured with allogeneic cells. The rearrangement links TRBV7-9 to TRBJ2-7; maybe TRBD2 (6 bases). The sequence was collected from a human donor in good health. The CDR3 reads CASSSGSGPRLWEQYF. CDR3 DNA: TGTGCCAGCAGCTCAGGGAGCGGGCCCCGTTTATGGGAGCAGTACTTC.